Detailed here is one T cell receptor (beta chain). Antigen specificity is unknown. This record comes from a study of beta chain features in type 1 diabetes. Study as a whole: All samples together contributed some 100,000,000 sorted cells for examination. Broader study findings: A greater similarity of naive, central memory and Treg TCRB repertoires was seen among patients than among healthy donors. Moderately but significantly shorter TCRB CDR3s were found in Type 1 diabetes patients in all four CD4+ subsets.

Each of the sorted populations had a purity greater than 95%. What was sequenced were expressed TCRB transcripts, since all of the isolated RNA had been reverse transcribed. TCRdb's copy holds only in-frame clones and misses some; the assay was immunoSEQ multiplex PCR. The sample has 150,000 to 190,000 clones, under 13% seen once. Trimming took 0 bases from V and 4 from J; bases not matched to a gene: 6. The germline V gene has CDR1 MNHEY and CDR2 SMNVEV (reference sequence). The CDR3 extends over 16 amino acids. The J gene is TRBJ2-7, the V gene TRBV27, with 10 nucleotides matching TRBD2. This clonotype originated in a man under 40 with type 1 diabetes. The sequenced sample consisted of central memory CD4+ T cells from blood. Written as DNA, the CDR3 is TGTGCCAGCAGTTTATCGTTGGTAGCGGGAGGATACGAGCAGTACTTC. The encoded protein is CASSLSLVAGGYEQYF.